This TCR beta chain comes out of a study of shared clonotypes between healthy human individuals. The table came from immunoSEQ multiplex PCR; TCRdb's copy has only in-frame clones and leaves some out. This sample has about 1 million clones; approximately 72% occur once, and the top ten carry less than 1.5%. Notes on the study in general: When compared with the clonotypes that were shared by all four sorted-subset donors, the non-shared clonotypes turned out to have lower generation probabilities. Larger richness was generally estimated for naive than memory subsets.

Germline CDR1 is SNHLY and CDR2 is FYNNEI. V gave up 3 bases and J gave up 5 bases, with 14 bases separating them. CDR3 length equals 15 residues. This clone was observed a handful of times. Its antigen is not known. The TCR sequence derives from a man aged 18-30 years in good health. The sample comprised memory CD4+ T cells sorted from blood. Subset denoted: CD45RA-negative fraction. The chain has TRBV2 and TRBJ1-5; D not resolved. The CDR3 loop reads CASSESGSKYQPQHF. The DNA for the CDR3 is TGTGCCAGCAGTGAGAGTGGCAGCAAATATCAGCCCCAGCATTTT.